Listed below are T cell receptor beta chains from one sample, sequenced in a study of cytomegalovirus exposure and HLA in healthy donors. Assay: immunoSEQ multiplex PCR; the TCRdb copy retains only in-frame clones and omits some. The sample lists about 140,000 clones, about four fifths seen once, with roughly 2.8% in the top ten. Sequencing was carried out using PBMCs. The receptors here all came from a male donor in good health and CMV-seronegative. CDR3s include the opening cysteine and the closing phenylalanine or tryptophan. A D gene is named only where the DNA matches it firmly. Clone size is shown for a subset of rows, as once, few, many or a class of expanded clone.

J,size,length,V,D,DNA,CDR3
TRBJ2-2,.,17,TRBV7-8,.,TGTGCCAGCAGATTAGCCCTCTTGGCGGGGGCCACCGGGGAGCTGTTTTTT,CASRLALLAGATGELFF
TRBJ2-5,once,15,TRBV12-5,.,TGTGCTAGTGGTTTGGGGATGACAGGTTCAGAGACCCAGTACTTC,CASGLGMTGSETQYF
TRBJ1-2,.,12,TRBV5-6,TRBD1,TGTGCCAGCACGGACAGGGAGTATGGCTACACCTTC,CASTDREYGYTF
TRBJ2-2,few,15,TRBV6-5,TRBD1,TGTGCCAGCAGGAAGGGACAGGTGAACACCGGGGAGCTGTTTTTT,CASRKGQVNTGELFF
TRBJ1-2,.,12,TRBV7-9,.,TGTGCCAGCAGCTCCCGGTACCATGGCTACACCTTC,CASSSRYHGYTF
TRBJ1-1,.,13,TRBV11-3,TRBD1,TGTGCCAGCAGCTTAGGGCAGGGGGCTGAAGCTTTCTTT,CASSLGQGAEAFF
TRBJ1-1,.,11,TRBV30,TRBD1,TGTGCCTGGGGTAGGGCAGGGGGAGCTTTCTTT,CAWGRAGGAFF
TRBJ1-1,.,13,TRBV10-1,.,TGCGCCACTCAGGGAGGGGGGACTACTGAAGCTTTCTTT,CATQGGGTTEAFF
TRBJ2-1,.,14,TRBV30,.,TGTGCCTGGAGTGTTGGGGGGGCCCACAATGAGCAGTTCTTC,CAWSVGGAHNEQFF
TRBJ2-2,.,16,TRBV2,TRBD2,TGTGCCAGCAGAGAAACTAGCGGGGGGGCTTCGGGGGAGCTGTTTTTT,CASRETSGGASGELFF
TRBJ1-3,.,14,TRBV15,.,TGTGCCACCAACCTTGGGGGAGGCGGAAACACCATATATTTT,CATNLGGGGNTIYF
TRBJ1-1,.,15,TRBV18,.,TGTGCCAGCTCACCGGCACAGGAGTATAACACTGAAGCTTTCTTT,CASSPAQEYNTEAFF
TRBJ1-6,few,14,TRBV19,TRBD1,TGTGCCAGTAGTATAAACAGGGGGAATTCACCCCTCCACTTT,CASSINRGNSPLHF
TRBJ1-1,.,15,TRBV5-1,.,TGCTCCAGCAGCCCAGGGGCAGGTTGGCCCACTGAAGCTTTCTTT,CSSSPGAGWPTEAFF
TRBJ1-1,.,15,TRBV27,.,TGTGCCAGCAGTTCACTAGAAGGACGGAACACTGAAGCTTTCTTT,CASSSLEGRNTEAFF
TRBJ1-1,.,12,TRBV15,.,TGTGCCACCAGCAGGGCTCAGACTGAAGCTTTCTTT,CATSRAQTEAFF
TRBJ2-1,.,16,TRBV7-6,TRBD2,TGTGCCAGCAGCCAAAGTAGCGGGGAGACCTACAATGAGCAGTTCTTC,CASSQSSGETYNEQFF
TRBJ1-1,.,12,TRBV11-2,.,TGTGCCAGCAGCAAAGTGCTGTTGGGCGCTTTCTTT,CASSKVLLGAFF
TRBJ2-7,.,11,TRBV30,.,TGTGCCTGGAGTGGGGTGCGGTCGCAGTACTTC,CAWSGVRSQYF
TRBJ1-1,.,14,TRBV9,.,TGTGCCAGCAGCGGCAAGACAGCTTCGACTGAAGCTTTCTTT,CASSGKTASTEAFF
TRBJ2-7,.,13,TRBV6-4,TRBD2,TGTGCCAGCAGTGAACTAGCGGGTTACGAGCAGTACTTC,CASSELAGYEQYF
TRBJ1-1,.,15,TRBV7-9,.,TGTGCCAGCAGCAAGGGGACACTCCACAGTAGTGAAGCTTTCTTT,CASSKGTLHSSEAFF
TRBJ2-7,.,17,TRBV5-6,TRBD2,TGTGCCAGCAGCTTGGGCGGAGGGACTAGCGGATCCTACGAGCAGTACTTC,CASSLGGGTSGSYEQYF
TRBJ2-7,.,15,TRBV18,TRBD1,TGTGCCAGCTCACCCGACAGGGGGCTAGCCTACGAGCAGTACTTC,CASSPDRGLAYEQYF
TRBJ2-5,.,13,TRBV18,TRBD1,TGTGCCAGCCAAAGACAGGGGGCATCGACCCAGTACTTC,CASQRQGASTQYF
TRBJ2-2,.,18,TRBV9,TRBD2,TGTGCCAGCAGCGTAGTGAGTAAGGCTAGCGGGAACGTAGGGGAGCTGTTTTTT,CASSVVSKASGNVGELFF
TRBJ2-7,few,14,TRBV5-1,.,TGCGCCAGCAGCGAGGAAGCCAGGGGCTACGAGCAGTACTTC,CASSEEARGYEQYF
TRBJ2-7,few,16,TRBV7-2,TRBD2,TGTGCCAGCAGCTTAGGGCTAGCGGGAGTTAACTACGAGCAGTACTTC,CASSLGLAGVNYEQYF
TRBJ2-7,once,15,TRBV7-2,TRBD1,TGTGCCAGCAGCTTACAGGGGGCGGGAAGCAACGAGCAGTACTTC,CASSLQGAGSNEQYF
TRBJ2-1,.,17,TRBV18,.,TGTGCCAGCTCACCATGGGGACTGGGAAGTTCCTACAATGAGCAGTTCTTC,CASSPWGLGSSYNEQFF
TRBJ2-2,.,14,TRBV12-5,.,TGTGCTAGTGGTCTCCCAGGGGAAACCGGGGAGCTGTTTTTT,CASGLPGETGELFF
TRBJ2-7,.,14,TRBV27,.,TGTGCCAGCAGGAAGGGAGGGGGGTCCTACGAGCAGTACTTC,CASRKGGGSYEQYF
TRBJ2-1,.,13,TRBV7-8,.,TGTGCCAGCAGCGAAAGACAGCTGAATGAGCAGTTCTTC,CASSERQLNEQFF
TRBJ1-5,once,13,TRBV6-1,.,TGTGCCAGCAGTGAAGGTCGGGGGAGGACCCAGCATTTT,CASSEGRGRTQHF
TRBJ2-7,.,16,TRBV12-2,.,TGTGCAAGTCGCTTACTGGGACAGGGGATCTCCTACGAGCAGTACTTC,CASRLLGQGISYEQYF
TRBJ2-5,.,13,TRBV15,.,TGTGCCACCAGCAGAGACGTAGAGGAGACCCAGTACTTC,CATSRDVEETQYF
TRBJ2-2,few,15,TRBV5-1,.,TGCGCCAGCAGCTTGGTGCGAGGGAACACCGGGGAGCTGTTTTTT,CASSLVRGNTGELFF
TRBJ1-5,.,16,TRBV19,TRBD1,TGTGCCAGTAGTATAGGGCAGGGGGTGGTGAATCAGCCCCAGCATTTT,CASSIGQGVVNQPQHF
TRBJ2-1,.,16,TRBV11-2,TRBD2,TGTGCCAGCAGCTCAGTAGCGGGCGCCTCCTACAATGAGCAGTTCTTC,CASSSVAGASYNEQFF
TRBJ2-5,.,15,TRBV27,TRBD2,TGTGCCAGCAGTTCAAAGCGGGGGGGCCCCGAGACCCAGTACTTC,CASSSKRGGPETQYF
TRBJ2-1,.,15,TRBV5-1,TRBD2,TGCGCCAGCAGCGATCCGGGGGGGACCTACAATGAGCAGTTCTTC,CASSDPGGTYNEQFF
TRBJ2-7,.,15,TRBV7-3,TRBD1,TGTGCCAGCAGCTTCTTGGGACAGCTAAAAATCGAGCAGTACTTC,CASSFLGQLKIEQYF
TRBJ2-3,.,16,TRBV7-9,TRBD2,TGTGCCAGCAGCTCTGAACTAGCGGGACACACAGATACGCAGTATTTT,CASSSELAGHTDTQYF
TRBJ1-1,.,15,TRBV18,.,TGTGCCAGCCACGAATTAGACCGTGGCGGCACTGAAGCTTTCTTT,CASHELDRGGTEAFF
TRBJ2-7,.,14,TRBV5-1,.,TGCGCCAGCAGCCCCGCAGGGCCCCTCTACGAGCAGTACTTC,CASSPAGPLYEQYF
TRBJ2-2,.,17,TRBV18,.,TGTGCCAGCTCACCTACAGGGAGCCCCGCGAACACCGGGGAGCTGTTTTTT,CASSPTGSPANTGELFF
TRBJ2-7,.,15,TRBV19,TRBD2,TGTGCCAGTAGTATTAAGCGGGAGGTCCCCTACGAGCAGTACTTC,CASSIKREVPYEQYF
TRBJ1-5,.,15,TRBV6-5,TRBD1,TGTGCCAGCAGCCGGACAGGGGGCTGGAATCAGCCCCAGCATTTT,CASSRTGGWNQPQHF
TRBJ1-6,few,14,TRBV27,.,TGTGCCAGCAGTTATAGCTCCTATAATTCACCCCTCCACTTT,CASSYSSYNSPLHF
TRBJ2-5,.,16,TRBV5-1,TRBD2,TGCGCCCGCAGCTTTCCTAGCGGGGGGCAACAAGAGACCCAGTACTTC,CARSFPSGGQQETQYF
TRBJ2-7,once,16,TRBV7-9,.,TGTGCCAGCAGCCCCAGGGGGGCCCAGGATGCCTACGAGCAGTACTTC,CASSPRGAQDAYEQYF
TRBJ2-1,.,14,TRBV29-1,.,TGCAGCGTTGAACTGGCGGGACCGTACAATGAGCAGTTCTTC,CSVELAGPYNEQFF
TRBJ2-1,.,16,TRBV27,TRBD2,TGTGCCAGCCGTCGACTAGCTCTTGGCTCCTACAATGAGCAGTTCTTC,CASRRLALGSYNEQFF
TRBJ2-1,.,15,TRBV2,.,TGTGCCAGCTCTCGGTTGGCGGCAGTCTACAATGAGCAGTTCTTC,CASSRLAAVYNEQFF
TRBJ2-1,once,14,TRBV5-1,.,TGCGCCAGCAGCAAGCCGGGACAATACAATGAGCAGTTCTTC,CASSKPGQYNEQFF
TRBJ2-3,.,12,TRBV7-3,.,TGTGCCAGCACCAATGGGGGGATTCGGCAGTATTTT,CASTNGGIRQYF
TRBJ2-7,.,13,TRBV29-1,TRBD2,TGCAGCGTTCGGGAGGGAGGGGCTGGCGAGCAGTACTTC,CSVREGGAGEQYF
TRBJ1-1,.,14,TRBV7-3,.,TGTGCCAGCAGCCCGAACACGCTAGACACTGAAGCTTTCTTT,CASSPNTLDTEAFF